The next 24 T cell receptor beta chains were all read from a single sample in a study of cytomegalovirus exposure and HLA in healthy donors. This table comes from immunoSEQ multiplex PCR, and its TCRdb copy is limited to in-frame clones, with some not included. The profile covers around 150,000 clones, with under 95% appearing a single time and 3% taken by the ten largest. Input material: PBMCs. The receptors come from a woman between 18 and 30 years old in good health and CMV-seropositive.

The V gene is TRBV6-4, the J gene TRBJ2-3, with 9 bases matching TRBD2. This CDR3 comprises 14 residues. V was clipped by 6 bases and J by 2 bases; unmatched bases: 3. The germline V gene has CDR1 MRHNA and CDR2 SNTAGT. The CDR3 DNA reads as TGTGCCAGCAGCCGCGGGGGGGCCACAGATACGCAGTATTTT. Translation gives CASSRGGATDTQYF.

The V gene is TRBV7-2, the J gene TRBJ1-2, with 7 positions matching TRBD1. V trimming: 4 bases; J trimming: 4 bases; junction bases outside the gene matches: 6. The CDR3 has 14 residues. CDR1 is SGHTA and CDR2 is FQGNSA in the germline V gene. The CDR3 protein is CASSSTGTAYGYTF. The CDR3 DNA is TGTGCCAGCAGCTCGACAGGGACAGCCTATGGCTACACCTTC.

V usage is TRBV28 and J usage is TRBJ1-5; no firm D call. The CDR3 totals 13 residues. Looked up from germline, CDR1 is MDHEN and CDR2 is SYDVKM. V lost 5 bases to trimming and J lost 2 bases, with 7 bases between them. Here the CDR3 DNA reads TGTGCCAGCAGTGATCCGGGCAATCAGCCCCAGCATTTT. Residues: CASSDPGNQPQHF.

The chain is built from TRBV6-5 and TRBJ1-1; no clear D gene. Trimming took off 4 bases at V and 1 base at J, with 10 bases between the two ends. The CDR3 is 14 amino acids. Per germline, CDR1 MNHEY and CDR2 SVGAGI. Written as DNA, the CDR3 is TGTGCCAGCAGTTTACACCGGGAGAACACTGAAGCTTTCTTT. It is translated as CASSLHRENTEAFF.

The chain carries TRBV11-3 and TRBJ2-1, with D possibly being TRBD2 (6 bases). Germline CDR1 SGHNT, CDR2 YENEEA. The CDR3 loop spans 15 amino acids. Trimming left V 5 bases short and J 6 bases short, with 17 bases between. In DNA form, the CDR3 reads TGTGCCAGCAGCCCCGGGACTGGAGGGTCCAATGAGCAGTTCTTC. The encoded protein is CASSPGTGGSNEQFF.

This sequence joins TRBV7-9 and TRBJ2-1, with D possibly being TRBD1 (5 bases). Germline loops: CDR1 SEHNR, CDR2 FQNEAQ (reference sequence). This CDR3 is 13 amino acids long. With 5 bases removed from V and 5 bases from J, the gap between germline ends came to 10 bases. The CDR3 region has the DNA TGTGCCAGCAGCCCCAGGGTACACAATGAGCAGTTCTTC. Its translation: CASSPRVHNEQFF.

The chain has TRBV6-6 and TRBJ2-3, with a tentative D call TRBD2 (7 bases). The CDR3 covers 16 residues. The germline V gene encodes CDR1 MNHNY and CDR2 SVGAGI (reference sequence). Trimming left V 0 bases short and J 5 bases short, with 15 bases between. In nucleotides, the CDR3 is TGTGCCAGCAGTTACTCCGTGGGGGGGCCAGGAGATACGCAGTATTTT. Translating it yields CASSYSVGGPGDTQYF.

The genes are TRBV7-3 and TRBJ2-3, with D possibly being TRBD2 (6 bases). The CDR3 runs 16 residues. Per germline, CDR1 SGHTA and CDR2 FQGTGA. Trimming stripped 3 bases from V and 2 bases from J, with 15 bases between. The chain's CDR3 is CASSLSSGSATDTQYF. Here the CDR3 DNA reads TGTGCCAGCAGCTTGAGTAGCGGATCTGCCACAGATACGCAGTATTTT. The variable domain in full, completed from reference TRBV7-3 and TRBJ2-3, reads GAGVSQTPSNKVTEKGKYVELRCDPISGHTALYWYRQSLGQGPEFLIYFQGTGAADDSGLPNDRFFAVRPEGSVSTLKIQRTERGDSAVYLCASSLSSGSATDTQYFGPGTRLTVL.

The rearrangement uses TRBV6-5 and TRBJ2-1, with 8 bases lining up with TRBD1. With V trimmed by 8 bases and J by 7 bases, 13 bases remained unmatched. The CDR3 totals 15 residues. In germline, CDR1 is MNHEY, CDR2 SVGAGI. Written as DNA, the CDR3 is TGTGCCAGCGGGGAGGTGGAGACAGGGGCTAATGAGCAGTTCTTC. Protein product: CASGEVETGANEQFF.

This CDR3 reads CASSVSPSGHSYEQYF. The CDR3 DNA sequence: TGCGCCAGCAGTGTCAGCCCCAGCGGGCACTCCTACGAGCAGTACTTC. The rearrangement uses TRBV10-2 and TRBJ2-7, with D possibly matching TRBD2 (6 bases). CDR1 is WSHSY and CDR2 is SAAADI in the germline V gene. This CDR3 spans 16 amino acids. V gave up 4 bases and J gave up 0 bases, with 16 bases separating them.

In this sample, this clone turned up once. The rearrangement links TRBV9 to TRBJ2-2; 10 nucleotides align to TRBD2. CDR3 length equals 17 residues. V was pared by 3 bases and J by 6 bases, with 11 bases of the junction left unmatched. The V gene's germline CDR1 is SGDLS and CDR2 YYNGEE. CDR3: CASSAHTVAGGSGELFF. The CDR3 DNA reads as TGTGCCAGCAGCGCGCATACGGTAGCGGGAGGATCCGGGGAGCTGTTTTTT.

The rearrangement uses TRBV18 and TRBJ2-1; D may be TRBD2 (6 bases). This CDR3 is 13 amino acids long. Germline V CDR1 and CDR2: KGHSH, LQKENI. V lost 2 bases and J 5 bases, leaving 7 bases between the germline ends. The CDR3 bases are TGTGCCAGCTCACCAGGGGGGAACAATGAGCAGTTCTTC. Amino acid sequence: CASSPGGNNEQFF.

V usage is TRBV2 and J usage is TRBJ2-1; possible D gene TRBD1, 6 bases. CDR1 is SNHLY and CDR2 is FYNNEI in the germline V gene. Trimming shortened V by 9 bases and J by 12 bases, and 15 bases separated the two germline ends. The CDR3 covers 11 residues. The CDR3 DNA is TGTGCCAGTGCCCAACAGGGTGGGCAGTTCTTC. Translating it yields CASAQQGGQFF.

The J gene is TRBJ2-6, the V gene TRBV5-1; D ambiguous. Germline V gene lookup returns CDR1 SGHRS and CDR2 YFSETQ. V was shortened by 4 bases and J by 0 bases, with 5 bases between the two germline ends. CDR3 length equals 14 residues. This chain's CDR3 is CASSPSSGANVLTF. Written as DNA, the CDR3 is TGCGCCAGCAGCCCCAGCTCTGGGGCCAACGTCCTGACTTTC.

J is TRBJ2-7 and V is TRBV25-1; 7 nucleotides align to TRBD2. The CDR3 consists of 15 residues. CDR1 and CDR2 (germline): MGHDK, SYGVNS. The trim removed 4 bases at V and 4 bases at J, leaving 10 bases unmatched. The CDR3 loop is CASSAGVGLEYEQYF. CDR3 in DNA: TGTGCCAGCAGTGCCGGAGTAGGACTAGAATACGAGCAGTACTTC.

The genes are TRBV2 and TRBJ2-5; 8 positions agree with TRBD1. The junction had 3 bases not matched to a gene; V was cut back by 7 bases and J by 2 bases. CDR1 is SNHLY, CDR2 FYNNEI, per germline. This CDR3 is 13 amino acids long. CDR3 protein: CASKDRVQETQYF. CDR3 sequence (DNA): TGTGCCAGCAAGGACAGGGTACAAGAGACCCAGTACTTC.

The rearrangement joins TRBV30 to TRBJ1-5; 7 bases align to TRBD1. CDR1 GTSNPN and CDR2 SVGIG come from the germline V gene (reference sequence). CDR3 length equals 14 residues. The V segment lost 3 bases and the J segment 7 bases; nucleotides outside the gene matches: 9. The CDR3 region has the DNA TGTGCCTGGAGCGTAGAGATCAGGGGGCAGCCCCAGCATTTT. This encodes CAWSVEIRGQPQHF.

This clone showed up just a few times. The gene calls are TRBV9 and TRBJ2-6; D is possibly TRBD2 (6 bases). The CDR3 sequence is 18 residues long. Germline loops: CDR1 SGDLS, CDR2 YYNGEE. V lost 3 bases, J lost 3 bases, and 19 bases lay in between. The CDR3 protein is CASSARGGGVSGANVLTF. The CDR3, as DNA: TGTGCCAGCAGCGCCCGCGGAGGCGGGGTGAGTGGGGCCAACGTCCTGACTTTC. Drawing the rest from reference TRBV9 and TRBJ2-6, the complete variable domain is DSGVTQTPKHLITATGQRVTLRCSPRSGDLSVYWYQQSLDQGLQFLIQYYNGEERAKGNILERFSAQQFPDLHSELNLSSLELGDSALYFCASSARGGGVSGANVLTFGAGSRLTVL.

This chain connects TRBV5-1 to TRBJ1-1; D is possibly TRBD1 (5 bases). The CDR3 has 15 residues. Per the germline V gene, CDR1 is SGHRS and CDR2 is YFSETQ. The V gene lost 0 bases and the J gene lost 0 bases, with 9 bases spanning the gap. CDR3 DNA sequence: TGCGCCAGCAGCTTGGGACAGCTCATGAACACTGAAGCTTTCTTT. Protein sequence: CASSLGQLMNTEAFF.

This chain links TRBV11-3 with TRBJ2-5, with D unclear. Trimming pared 3 bases from V and 2 bases from J, leaving 7 bases between. The germline V gene encodes CDR1 SGHNT and CDR2 YENEEA. CDR3 size: 13 residues. The CDR3 DNA is TGTGCCAGCAGCTTGACACGGCAAGAGACCCAGTACTTC. Its protein product is CASSLTRQETQYF.

This clone came up once. The chain uses TRBV14 and TRBJ1-1, with 9 bases aligning to TRBD1. Per germline, CDR1 SGHDN and CDR2 FVKESK. V trimming: 3 bases; J trimming: 7 bases; junction bases outside the gene matches: 6. The length of the CDR3 is 14 residues. The CDR3 reads CASSHTGGWGEAFF. CDR3 bases: TGTGCCAGCAGCCATACAGGGGGCTGGGGTGAAGCTTTCTTT.

The rearrangement uses TRBV28 and TRBJ1-3; D is perhaps TRBD1 (6 bases). V lost 4 bases, J lost 16 bases, and 17 bases lay in between. The germline V gene has CDR1 MDHEN and CDR2 SYDVKM. The CDR3 is 12 residues long. The CDR3 loop reads CASSSKPGTSYF. CDR3 in DNA: TGTGCCAGCAGTTCGAAACCCGGGACAAGCTATTTT. The full variable domain, rest sourced from reference TRBV28 and TRBJ1-3, is DVKVTQSSRYLVKRTGEKVFLECVQDMDHENMFWYRQDPGLGLRLIYFSYDVKMKEKGDIPEGYSVSREKKERFSLILESASTNQTSMYLCASSSKPGTSYFGEGSWLTVV.

The chain carries TRBV5-4 and TRBJ1-2; no firm D call. With 2 bases removed from V and 4 bases from J, the gap between germline ends came to 27 bases. Looked up from germline, CDR1 is SGHNT and CDR2 is YYREEE (reference sequence). CDR3 size: 19 residues. DNA of the CDR3: TGTGCCAGCAGCTTTCGTGCTGGGCAGGCCAGAATCACGGCCTATGGCTACACCTTC. Translation gives CASSFRAGQARITAYGYTF.

This clone is a singleton in its sample. The rearrangement joins TRBV30 to TRBJ2-2, with 7 bases identical to TRBD1. This CDR3 has 13 residues. Trimming removed 4 bases from V and 5 bases from J; junction bases left unmatched: 4. The germline CDR1 and CDR2 sequences are GTSNPN and SVGIG (reference sequence). This chain's CDR3 is CAWMGRGTGELFF. CDR3 sequence (DNA): TGTGCCTGGATGGGCAGGGGGACCGGGGAGCTGTTTTTT.